This passage covers 5 T cell receptor beta chains from one sample sequenced in a study of blood T cell repertoires in COVID-19. TCRdb keeps only in-frame clones here, not all; method: immunoSEQ multiplex PCR. The sample consists of 150,000 to 200,000 clones, 88% of them appearing once. The specimen sequenced was peripheral blood. Receptor source: a man aged 35 to 55 with active or convalescent COVID-19.

This clone has just a few counts. The rearrangement uses TRBV30 and TRBJ2-7, with D possibly matching TRBD1 (5 bases). The CDR3 is made up of 10 amino acids. Germline V gene data show CDR1 as GTSNPN and CDR2 as SVGIG (reference sequence). V was cut by 4 bases and J by 7 bases, with 8 bases left in between. The CDR3: CAWIGAEQYF. CDR3 in DNA: TGTGCCTGGATTGGGGCGGAGCAGTACTTC.

This sequence joins TRBV12-5 and TRBJ1-5, with TRBD1 identical over 12 bases. CDR1 is LGHNT and CDR2 is FRNRAP in the germline V gene. V was pared by 1 base and J by 1 base, with 14 bases of the junction left unmatched. The CDR3 runs 21 residues. The CDR3 loop reads CASGLGNSGTGGHRSNQPQHF. In nucleotides, the CDR3 is TGTGCTAGTGGTTTGGGTAACTCCGGGACAGGGGGCCATAGGAGCAATCAGCCCCAGCATTTT.

The CDR3 nucleotides are TGTGCCAGCAGCTTAGGGACAGGGTCAAACTACGAGCAGTACTTC. This sequence encodes CASSLGTGSNYEQYF. The rearrangement joins TRBV11-3 to TRBJ2-7; 8 positions agree with TRBD1. Per the germline V gene, CDR1 is SGHNT and CDR2 is YENEEA. The trim removed 1 base at V and 3 bases at J, leaving 5 bases unmatched. CDR3 length: 15 residues. The full variable domain, in which reference TRBV11-3 and TRBJ2-7 provide the parts outside the CDR3, is EAGVVQSPRYKIIEKKQPVAFWCNPISGHNTLYWYLQNLGQGPELLIRYENEEAVDDSQLPKDRFSAERLKGVDSTLKIQPAELGDSAVYLCASSLGTGSNYEQYFGPGTRLTVT.

This chain uses TRBV27 with TRBJ2-5; 9 nucleotides align to TRBD1. With V trimmed by 4 bases and J by 3 bases, 6 bases remained unmatched. CDR1 and CDR2 from the germline V gene are MNHEY and SMNVEV (reference sequence). The CDR3 is 15 residues long. The CDR3 bases are TGTGCCAGCAGTTCCCTCGGGACAGGGAAAGAGACCCAGTACTTC. Translating it yields CASSSLGTGKETQYF.

This clone was seen only once. The junction shows a germline mismatch at one end, possibly a read error. The CDR3 DNA sequence: TGCGCCAGCAGCTTGGTGCCTAGCGGGGGGGCCCTTCTCGGTTTT. The encoded protein is CASSLVPSGGALLGF. The V and J genes are TRBV5-1 and TRBJ2-3; 12 nucleotides agree with TRBD2. In germline, CDR1 is SGHRS, CDR2 YFSETQ. The CDR3 has 15 residues.